This passage covers 27 T cell receptor beta chains from one sample sequenced in a study of blood T cell repertoires in COVID-19. Sequenced by immunoSEQ multiplex PCR; TCRdb stores in-frame clones only, minus some. Of 250,000 to 300,000 clones in the sample, 70% to 90% were seen once. Sample: PBMCs or T cells enriched from blood (not recorded which). Receptor source: a woman between 45 and 60 years old who had recovered from COVID-19.

The chain links TRBV27 to TRBJ1-6; a possible D gene is TRBD1 (5 bases). V was trimmed by 6 bases and J by 3 bases, leaving 24 bases between them. Germline CDR1 is MNHEY and CDR2 is SMNVEV (reference sequence). The CDR3 covers 19 residues. The CDR3 sequence: CASSPGALGGEDYNSPLHF. CDR3 sequence (DNA): TGTGCCAGCAGCCCCGGGGCACTTGGGGGGGAGGACTATAATTCACCCCTCCACTTT.

The chain carries TRBV30 and TRBJ2-7, with a weak D call TRBD1 (5 bases). The CDR3 consists of 14 residues. Per the germline V gene, CDR1 is GTSNPN and CDR2 is SVGIG (reference sequence). V shed 2 bases and J shed 5 bases, with 16 bases lying between them. CDR3 sequence reads: CAWSKTGGGDEQYF. The CDR3 nucleotides are TGTGCCTGGAGTAAAACAGGTGGTGGGGACGAGCAGTACTTC.

This clone was counted only a few times. The J gene is TRBJ2-7, the V gene TRBV7-9; 8 nucleotides match TRBD2. Germline V lookup: CDR1 SEHNR, CDR2 FQNEAQ (reference sequence). V gave up 2 bases and J gave up 1 base; unmatched junction bases: 4. CDR3 size: 15 residues. CDR3 nucleotides: TGTGCCAGCAGCTTAAGCGGGAGCCCTTCCTACGAGCAGTACTTC. Encoded protein: CASSLSGSPSYEQYF.

The rearrangement joins TRBV5-6 to TRBJ2-7; 7 bases fit TRBD1. CDR1 and CDR2 (germline): SGHDT, YYEEEE. V lost 0 bases, J lost 4 bases, and 10 bases stayed unmatched. CDR3 size: 16 residues. The DNA for the CDR3 is TGTGCCAGCAGCTTGGCCCTGAACAGGGGAATTTACGAGCAGTACTTC. This encodes CASSLALNRGIYEQYF.

There are a few counts of this clone. The chain carries TRBV19 and TRBJ2-7; 10 positions agree with TRBD2. The CDR3 runs 15 residues. The germline V gene has CDR1 LNHDA and CDR2 SQIVND (reference sequence). The ends lost 1 base at V and 6 bases at J; junction bases unmatched: 6. The CDR3 sequence: CASSIVLAGVSEQYF. As DNA, the CDR3 is TGTGCCAGTAGTATAGTGCTAGCGGGAGTATCCGAGCAGTACTTC.

The J gene is TRBJ2-7, the V gene TRBV4-1, with 10 nucleotides matching TRBD2. The V segment lost 5 bases and the J segment 2 bases; nucleotides outside the gene matches: 6. This CDR3 region has 15 residues. CDR1 is MGHRA, CDR2 YSYEKL, per germline. The CDR3 bases are TGCGCCAGCAGCGCCGAACTAGCGGGGCCCTACGAGCAGTACTTC. Its translation: CASSAELAGPYEQYF.

The chain carries TRBV10-2 and TRBJ2-7, with 8 bases fitting TRBD1. The germline CDR1 and CDR2 sequences are WSHSY and SAAADI. The CDR3 is 15 amino acids. After removal of 6 bases from V and 3 bases from J, the junction contained 10 bases not matched to a gene. The CDR3 reads CASRKGQVRLYEQYF. CDR3 nucleotide sequence: TGCGCCAGCAGGAAGGGACAGGTCAGGCTCTACGAGCAGTACTTC.

The J gene is TRBJ2-7, the V gene TRBV29-1, with 7 bases identical to TRBD2. The V and J ends lost 3 bases and 3 bases, in that order; junction bases with no gene match: 11. Germline V gene data show CDR1 as SQVTM and CDR2 as ANQGSEA. This CDR3 comprises 15 residues. The CDR3 nucleotides read TGCAGCGTTGATGCATGGGGCGGGAGAAACTACGAGCAGTACTTC. Translation: CSVDAWGGRNYEQYF.

The chain carries TRBV4-1 and TRBJ2-1, with TRBD2 identical over 7 bases. V lost 2 bases and J lost 4; bases outside the gene matches: 8. This CDR3 has 16 amino acids. The germline CDR1 and CDR2 sequences are MGHRA and YSYEKL. The CDR3, as DNA: TGCGCCAGCAGCCAAAGGGGCGGGAGACATTACAATGAGCAGTTCTTC. It codes for CASSQRGGRHYNEQFF.

This rearrangement joins TRBV2 to TRBJ1-5, with TRBD1 matching over 7 bases. The CDR3 contains 16 residues. Unmatched junction bases numbered 7, after V lost 5 bases and J lost 0 bases. Per the germline V gene, CDR1 is SNHLY and CDR2 is FYNNEI. CDR3 sequence reads: CASSHGQADSNQPQHF. CDR3 nucleotide sequence: TGTGCCAGCAGTCACGGACAGGCGGATAGCAATCAGCCCCAGCATTTT.

This chain connects TRBV5-1 to TRBJ1-1; D ambiguous. CDR1 SGHRS and CDR2 YFSETQ come from the germline V gene. The V and J ends lost 0 bases and 6 bases respectively, with 12 bases between them. The CDR3 loop spans 14 amino acids. In DNA, the CDR3 is TGCGCCAGCAGCTTGGGTTCCAGAAGCGCTGAAGCTTTCTTT. It translates to CASSLGSRSAEAFF. Looking up the rest from reference TRBV5-1 and TRBJ1-1 gives the full variable domain: KAGVTQTPRYLIKTRGQQVTLSCSPISGHRSVSWYQQTPGQGLQFLFEYFSETQRNKGNFPGRFSGRQFSNSRSEMNVSTLELGDSALYLCASSLGSRSAEAFFGQGTRLTVV.

The CDR3 bases are TGTGCCAGCAGTTTAGGGGGTAGCGGCGTGAACACTGAAGCTTTCTTT. Protein product: CASSLGGSGVNTEAFF. The chain links TRBV28 to TRBJ1-1; TRBD1 is a possible D gene (5 bases). Per the germline V gene, CDR1 is MDHEN and CDR2 is SYDVKM. The CDR3 spans 16 residues. Trimming left V 2 bases short and J 0 bases short, with 13 bases between.

This sequence joins TRBV15 and TRBJ1-1; D is uncertain. V lost 4 bases and J 1 base, leaving 10 bases between the germline ends. CDR1 and CDR2 (germline): LNHNV, YYDKDF (reference sequence). This CDR3 has 14 residues. CDR3 sequence reads: CATSTRERNTEAFF. The DNA for the CDR3 is TGTGCCACCAGCACTAGGGAGAGGAACACTGAAGCTTTCTTT.

The CDR3 DNA is TGCGCCAGCAGCTTTGTCCCGGGGGATACGCAGTATTTT. It specifies CASSFVPGDTQYF. J is TRBJ2-3 and V is TRBV5-1; D may be TRBD2 (5 bases). V was trimmed by 2 bases and J by 6 bases, leaving 10 bases between them. This CDR3 contains 13 residues. CDR1 is SGHRS and CDR2 is YFSETQ in the germline V gene. Filled out from reference TRBV5-1 and TRBJ2-3, the complete variable domain reads KAGVTQTPRYLIKTRGQQVTLSCSPISGHRSVSWYQQTPGQGLQFLFEYFSETQRNKGNFPGRFSGRQFSNSRSEMNVSTLELGDSALYLCASSFVPGDTQYFGPGTRLTVL.

The rearrangement uses TRBV11-2 and TRBJ2-7; 7 bases fit TRBD2. This CDR3 is built from 15 residues. V shed 2 bases and J 0 bases; nucleotides not matched to a gene: 4. Per germline, CDR1 SGHAT and CDR2 FQNNGV. The CDR3 sequence: CASSLNLAASYEQYF. Written as DNA, the CDR3 is TGTGCCAGCAGCTTAAATCTAGCGGCCTCCTACGAGCAGTACTTC.

The sample holds one count of this clone. The chain is built from TRBV27 and TRBJ2-7, with TRBD2 matching over 8 bases. The ends lost 7 bases at V and 3 bases at J; junction bases unmatched: 14. Germline V gene lookup returns CDR1 MNHEY and CDR2 SMNVEV (reference sequence). This CDR3 spans 16 amino acids. The CDR3 region has the DNA TGTGCCAGCATCCAATCGGGGGGGGTCGAAGGCTACGAGCAGTACTTC. Translating it yields CASIQSGGVEGYEQYF.

CDR3: CASSWRQGNLYGYTF. CDR3 in DNA: TGTGCCAGCAGTTGGCGACAGGGCAATCTCTATGGCTACACCTTC. V gene TRBV6-5 combines with J gene TRBJ1-2; 7 bases map to TRBD1. The CDR3 is 15 amino acids. With 4 bases clipped from V and 4 bases from J, the junction kept 9 bases outside the gene matches. The germline CDR1 and CDR2 sequences are MNHEY and SVGAGI.

The chain couples TRBV24-1 to TRBJ2-7; 9 positions match TRBD1. Germline CDR1 KGHDR, CDR2 SFDVKD. Trimming took 0 bases from V and 4 from J; bases not matched to a gene: 3. The CDR3 is made up of 15 amino acids. Written as DNA, the CDR3 is TGTGCCACCAGTGATTTGCTAGGACAGGGGTACGAGCAGTACTTC. It translates to CATSDLLGQGYEQYF.

The chain has TRBV15 and TRBJ1-5; D perhaps matches TRBD1 (5 bases). Germline CDR1 and CDR2: LNHNV and YYDKDF (reference sequence). The CDR3 spans 15 residues. Trimming shortened V by 0 bases and J by 4 bases, and 10 bases separated the two germline ends. Here the CDR3 DNA reads TGTGCCACCAGCAGAGATGTCAGGGCTAATCAGCCCCAGCATTTT. Amino acid sequence: CATSRDVRANQPQHF.

The rearrangement joins TRBV10-1 to TRBJ2-2; 12 bases match TRBD2. J gave up 2 bases and V 9 bases, and 4 bases lay outside the gene matches. The germline CDR1 and CDR2 sequences are WNHNN and SYGVQD (reference sequence). The CDR3 extends over 15 amino acids. CDR3 loop: CARTSGSRNTGELFF. The CDR3 nucleotides are TGCGCCAGGACTAGCGGGAGTAGAAACACCGGGGAGCTGTTTTTT.

The V call is TRBV5-6, the J call TRBJ2-3; possible D gene TRBD1, 6 bases. With 5 bases removed from V and 6 bases from J, the gap between germline ends came to 16 bases. The CDR3 consists of 14 residues. Germline CDR1 and CDR2: SGHDT and YYEEEE. CDR3 coding DNA: TGTGCCAGCAGTACCACGGACAGTCGGGATACGCAGTATTTT. This sequence encodes CASSTTDSRDTQYF.

The V gene is TRBV7-9, the J gene TRBJ2-1; 13 bases are shared with TRBD2. CDR1 SEHNR and CDR2 FQNEAQ come from the germline V gene (reference sequence). There are 15 residues in the CDR3. Germline trimming cut 4 bases from V and 6 bases from J; bases unmatched to any gene: 3. CDR3 in amino acids: CASSSGLAGSNEQFF. Written as DNA, the CDR3 is TGTGCCAGCAGCTCGGGACTAGCGGGATCCAATGAGCAGTTCTTC.

V is TRBV5-1 and J is TRBJ1-6, with TRBD1 identical over 10 bases. This CDR3 has 15 residues. Looked up from germline, CDR1 is SGHRS and CDR2 is YFSETQ. V lost 4 bases and J lost 8; bases outside the gene matches: 6. The CDR3 spells CASSMEGQGYSPLHF. The CDR3 region has the DNA TGCGCCAGCAGCATGGAGGGACAGGGGTATTCACCCCTCCACTTT.

This clone was recorded once. The chain combines TRBV7-8 with TRBJ1-4; 8 nucleotides line up with TRBD1. The CDR3 length is 14 residues. With 3 bases clipped from V and 7 bases from J, the junction kept 4 bases outside the gene matches. Per germline, CDR1 SGHVS and CDR2 FQNEAQ. CDR3 amino acids: CASSFRQGTEKLFF. The CDR3 coding sequence is TGTGCCAGCAGCTTTAGACAGGGGACTGAAAAACTGTTTTTT. Full variable domain (outside the CDR3, taken from reference TRBV7-8 and TRBJ1-4): GAGVSQSPRYKVAKRGQDVALRCDPISGHVSLFWYQQALGQGPEFLTYFQNEAQLDKSGLPSDRFFAERPEGSVSTLKIQRTQQEDSAVYLCASSFRQGTEKLFFGSGTQLSVL.

The chain has TRBV24-1 and TRBJ2-1; 12 bases map to TRBD2. This CDR3 region has 16 residues. V lost 6 bases and J lost 8; bases outside the gene matches: 10. CDR1 and CDR2 (germline): KGHDR, SFDVKD. CDR3 DNA sequence: TGTGCCACCAGTACCCCGACTAGCGGGAGAATCGATGAGCAGTTCTTC. Translation: CATSTPTSGRIDEQFF.

The V gene is TRBV7-9, the J gene TRBJ1-4; D may be TRBD1 (6 bases). Germline CDR1 SEHNR, CDR2 FQNEAQ (reference sequence). The CDR3 is made up of 14 amino acids. V gave up 2 bases and J gave up 6 bases, with 10 bases separating them. The CDR3 DNA reads as TGTGCCAGCAGCTTATCGGGGGGCGATGAAAAACTGTTTTTT. Its protein is CASSLSGGDEKLFF.

The genes are TRBV7-9 and TRBJ2-3; 13 bases agree with TRBD2. The trim removed 1 base at V and 5 bases at J, leaving 9 bases unmatched. CDR1 is SEHNR and CDR2 is FQNEAQ in the germline V gene (reference sequence). CDR3 length: 18 amino acids. CDR3 loop: CASSLGLGLAGLGDTQYF. As DNA, the CDR3 is TGTGCCAGCAGCTTAGGACTGGGACTAGCGGGACTGGGAGATACGCAGTATTTT.